This record covers a single TCR beta chain. The CDR3 runs to 18 residues. Germline V CDR1 and CDR2: SGDLS, YYNGEE. The J segment lost 7 bases and the V segment lost 4 bases, leaving 18 bases of the junction unmatched. Produced via immunoSEQ multiplex PCR; TCRdb's table is partial and in-frame only. The sample has tens of thousands of clones; roughly 84% are singletons. The entry originates in a study of T cell changes during pregnancy in multiple sclerosis. The chain joins TRBV9 to TRBJ2-1, with 9 nucleotides matching TRBD2. The receptor's source is a female donor with multiple sclerosis, enrolled in a pregnancy study. Sequencing was performed on CD8+ T cells from peripheral blood mononuclear cells, taken before pregnancy. The CDR3 spells CASSLRSPSGRTQNEQFF. As DNA, the CDR3 is TGTGCCAGCAGCCTACGAAGTCCAAGCGGGAGGACTCAGAATGAGCAGTTCTTC.